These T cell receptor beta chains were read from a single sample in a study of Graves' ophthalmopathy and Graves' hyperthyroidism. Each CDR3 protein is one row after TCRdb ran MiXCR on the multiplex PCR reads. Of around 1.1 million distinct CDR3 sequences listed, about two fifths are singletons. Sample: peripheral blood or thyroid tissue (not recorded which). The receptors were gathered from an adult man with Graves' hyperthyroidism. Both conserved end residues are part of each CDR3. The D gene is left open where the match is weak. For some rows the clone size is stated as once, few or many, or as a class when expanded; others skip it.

TGTGCCAGCAGGGTTGGTACGAGCAATCAGCCCCAGCATTTT	CASRVGTSNQPQHF	-	TRBJ1-5	-	TRBV24-1
TGCAGTGCTGGAGATCACCTCCCTGAGACCCAGTACTTC	CSAGDHLPETQYF	-	TRBJ2-5	-	TRBV20-1
TGTGCCAGCAGCTTACGTGATCCCGGGGTTCCCCAAGAGACCCAGTACTTC	CASSLRDPGVPQETQYF	-	TRBJ2-5	-	TRBV7-9
TGTGCCAGCAGTGACATGACAGACAACCTCTCTGTCGAGCAGTACTTC	CASSDMTDNLSVEQYF	-	TRBJ2-7	-	TRBV6-1
TGCAGTGCCCTTGGGAACAGAGCCCAGAACACTGAAGCTTTCTTT	CSALGNRAQNTEAFF	many	TRBJ1-1	-	TRBV20-1
TGTGCCAGCACCCCACGGCAGGGGGGGAACACCGGGGAGCTGTTTTTT	CASTPRQGGNTGELFF	few	TRBJ2-2	-	TRBV6-5
TGCAGTGCGCCCGCCCCGGATCCCGCCCGGGGGGAGACCCAGTACTTC	CSAPAPDPARGETQYF	many	TRBJ2-5	-	TRBV20-1
TGTGCCAGCAGCGTAGGTTTCGGGGGCGGTCGCGAGCAGTACTTC	CASSVGFGGGREQYF	-	TRBJ2-7	-	TRBV9
TGTGCCAGCAGCCCGAAACAGGGGCGAGACACTGAAGCTTTCTTT	CASSPKQGRDTEAFF	-	TRBJ1-1	TRBD1	TRBV6-6
TGTGCCACCGAGACGGTGGGGAACACTGAAGCTTTCTTT	CATETVGNTEAFF	many	TRBJ1-1	-	TRBV15
TGTGCCAGCAGTTTCCCGAGGACTAGCGGTCCCTACGAGCAGTACTTC	CASSFPRTSGPYEQYF	-	TRBJ2-7	TRBD2	TRBV7-2
TGTGCCAGCAGTTACCTAGCTGCCGGGGAGCTGTTTTTT	CASSYLAAGELFF	few	TRBJ2-2	-	TRBV6-5
TGTGCCAGCAGTCCCACCGCTTATAATTCACCCCTCCACTTT	CASSPTAYNSPLHF	few	TRBJ1-6	-	TRBV15
TGTGCCAGCAGCTTAGACGGACCCAGCTCCTATAATTCACCCCTCCACTTT	CASSLDGPSSYNSPLHF	-	TRBJ1-6	-	TRBV13
TGTGCCATCAGTGAGAGTGGACAGGGAGGAGTGGAGACCCAGTACTTC	CAISESGQGGVETQYF	-	TRBJ2-5	TRBD1	TRBV10-3
TGTGCCGGTAGTATAGTTATGAACACTGAAGCTTTCTTT	CAGSIVMNTEAFF	once	TRBJ1-1	-	TRBV19
TGTGCCAGCAGTGGGGAGGAGGGTACCATCTCGAACACCGGGGAGCTGTTTTTT	CASSGEEGTISNTGELFF	-	TRBJ2-2	-	TRBV2
TGTGCCAGCAGCTTAAAAACAGCGGGAGGGCGAATTCTCCAAGAGACCCAGTACTTC	CASSLKTAGGRILQETQYF	many	TRBJ2-5	TRBD2	TRBV7-8
TGTGCCAGCAGCCCAACCCAGTTACAACCCTACGAGCAGTACTTC	CASSPTQLQPYEQYF	few	TRBJ2-7	-	TRBV12-3/TRBV12-4
TGTGCCAGCAGCCCCGGCATACGTAGTGCCGGGGAGCTGTTTTTT	CASSPGIRSAGELFF	-	TRBJ2-2	-	TRBV9
TGTGCCAGCAGCGACCGAACACGGATAGAAGCTTTCTTT	CASSDRTRIEAFF	many	TRBJ1-1	-	TRBV11-2
TGTGCCTTAGCTCGGGGCGGGGATGCAGATACGCAGTATTTT	CALARGGDADTQYF	-	TRBJ2-3	-	TRBV30
TGTGCCAGCAGCGCAGCCCCAGACAGTGAGCAGTACTTC	CASSAAPDSEQYF	many	TRBJ2-7	-	TRBV9
TGTGCCTGGAGTGTATCAGGGGCGCAAGGCTACACCTTC	CAWSVSGAQGYTF	-	TRBJ1-2	-	TRBV30
TGCGCCAGCAGCTTGGTACCAGGACGAACCAACATTGGCTACACCTTC	CASSLVPGRTNIGYTF	-	TRBJ1-2	-	TRBV5-1
TGTGCCAGCTCACCACCGGGACTAGCGGGAGAAGAGACCCAGTACTTC	CASSPPGLAGEETQYF	few	TRBJ2-5	TRBD2	TRBV9
TGTGCCAGCAGCTCGACCGGGACAGGGGGAATAGTCGGAGAGACCCAGTACTTC	CASSSTGTGGIVGETQYF	-	TRBJ2-5	TRBD1	TRBV7-9
TGTGCCAGCAGCACCGGGACAGCTACTGGAAACACCATATATTTT	CASSTGTATGNTIYF	-	TRBJ1-3	TRBD1	TRBV7-6
TGTGCCAGCGTTGACGGTATCGCCTATGGCTACACCTTC	CASVDGIAYGYTF	-	TRBJ1-2	-	TRBV25-1
TGCAGCGCCGATAGACAGGGAATCTACGAGCAGTACTTC	CSADRQGIYEQYF	-	TRBJ2-7	TRBD1	TRBV29-1
TGTGCCATAGCCGGGACAGGGGAACGAGGGAAAACTGAAGCTTTCTTT	CAIAGTGERGKTEAFF	-	TRBJ1-1	TRBD1	TRBV10-3
TGTGCCAGCAGGGGATCTAGCGGGAACTACGAGCAGTACTTC	CASRGSSGNYEQYF	-	TRBJ2-7	TRBD2	TRBV2
TGTGCCAGCAGAGTCTCCCAGGGACCGCGTCGAGGGGGGTTCCTCCACTTT	CASRVSQGPRRGGFLHF	many	TRBJ1-6	-	TRBV2
TGTGCCAGCAGTTACGGGCCGGAGGCAGAGACCCAGTACTTC	CASSYGPEAETQYF	many	TRBJ2-5	-	TRBV6-6
TGCAGTGCTCAGTCCGGTCGGGAGCCCTACGAGCAGTACTTC	CSAQSGREPYEQYF	many	TRBJ2-7	-	TRBV20-1
TGTGCCAGCAGCCGATCCCCGGGACAAACGAACACCGGGGAGCTGTTTTTT	CASSRSPGQTNTGELFF	few	TRBJ2-2	-	TRBV7-3
TGTGCCAGCAGCGTTGGATCGACAGGGGGCTCGTCCACTGAAGCTTTCTTT	CASSVGSTGGSSTEAFF	-	TRBJ1-1	TRBD1	TRBV7-9
TGTGCCAGCAGCTCCCCCCAGAGCAGGGGTAGTTCTGAAGCTTTCTTT	CASSSPQSRGSSEAFF	few	TRBJ1-1	-	TRBV9
TGTGCTAGAAATACAGGGAACACTGAAGCTTTCTTT	CARNTGNTEAFF	-	TRBJ1-1	-	TRBV25-1
TGCAGTGCTACCGGGGACAGCCCTCAGCCCCAGCATTTT	CSATGDSPQPQHF	-	TRBJ1-5	TRBD1	TRBV20-1
TGCAGTGCTAGAAGGAGGGGCTGGAGCAATCAGCCCCAGCATTTT	CSARRRGWSNQPQHF	many	TRBJ1-5	-	TRBV20-1
TGCAGCGTTGAAGGGGGGCGAAAGTATGGCTACACCTTC	CSVEGGRKYGYTF	-	TRBJ1-2	-	TRBV29-1
TGTGCCAGCAGTTTAGCCCCTGACAGGGGGCCTGGCTACACCTTC	CASSLAPDRGPGYTF	many	TRBJ1-2	TRBD1	TRBV12-3/TRBV12-4
TGTGCCAGCAGTTACTCGATTTTGGGAGAGACATCAAACACTGAAGCTTTCTTT	CASSYSILGETSNTEAFF	-	TRBJ1-1	-	TRBV24-1
TGTGCCACAATGGGGACAGGGGGGGCGAACACTGAAGCTTTCTTT	CATMGTGGANTEAFF	many	TRBJ1-1	TRBD1	TRBV24-1
TGTGCCAGCAGTTCGTTCGGGACAGGGGACTACGAGCAGTACTTC	CASSSFGTGDYEQYF	-	TRBJ2-7	TRBD1	TRBV6-5
TGTGCCAGTAGTATAGGGAAGTTCAATGAGCAGTTCTTC	CASSIGKFNEQFF	-	TRBJ2-1	-	TRBV19
TGTGCCAGCAATAGGGGGTCGGGGTTTGTTTCTGGCTACACCTTC	CASNRGSGFVSGYTF	-	TRBJ1-2	-	TRBV12-3/TRBV12-4
TGTGCCAGCAGCTTTCCCAGGGCGGGTTCACCCCTCCACTTT	CASSFPRAGSPLHF	many	TRBJ1-6	-	TRBV7-8
TGTGCCAGCAGTAACCGACAGGGACGAGGCACAGATGCGCAGTATTTT	CASSNRQGRGTDAQYF	-	TRBJ2-3	TRBD1	TRBV7-6
TGCGCCAGCAGCCAACAAAAGCAGGAGACCCAGTACTTC	CASSQQKQETQYF	many	TRBJ2-5	-	TRBV4-3
TGTGCCAGTAGTACGGGGACAGTGGCTTCCACTTACCCTGAAGCTTTC	CASSTGTVASTYPEAF	-	TRBJ2-6	TRBD1	TRBV19
TGCAGTGCTAGAGATCGAAGGACCGGGAGGGGGACCCAGTACTTC	CSARDRRTGRGTQYF	few	TRBJ2-5	TRBD2	TRBV20-1
TGTGCCAGCAGCCCCTCCGCGGGCCCGGGCTGGACCCAGTACTTC	CASSPSAGPGWTQYF	once	TRBJ2-5	-	TRBV7-8
TGTGCCAGCAGCCAACGTGGACAGGGGAGCGTGACCCAGTACTTC	CASSQRGQGSVTQYF	few	TRBJ2-5	TRBD1	TRBV14